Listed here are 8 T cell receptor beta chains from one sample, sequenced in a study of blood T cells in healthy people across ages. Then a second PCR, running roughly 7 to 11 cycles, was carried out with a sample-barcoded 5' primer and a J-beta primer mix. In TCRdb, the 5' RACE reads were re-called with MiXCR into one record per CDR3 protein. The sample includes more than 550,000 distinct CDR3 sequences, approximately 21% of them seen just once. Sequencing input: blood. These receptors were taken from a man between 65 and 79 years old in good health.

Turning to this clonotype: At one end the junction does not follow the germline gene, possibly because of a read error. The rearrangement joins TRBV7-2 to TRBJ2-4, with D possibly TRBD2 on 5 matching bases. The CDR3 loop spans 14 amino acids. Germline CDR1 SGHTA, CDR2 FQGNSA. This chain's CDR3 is CASSLASLGNIQYF. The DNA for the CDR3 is TGTGCCAGCAGCCTAGCCTCCTTGGGGAACATTCAGTACTTC.

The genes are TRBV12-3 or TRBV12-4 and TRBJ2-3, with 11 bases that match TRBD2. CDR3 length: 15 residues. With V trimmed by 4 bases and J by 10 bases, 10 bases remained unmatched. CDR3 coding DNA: TGTGCCAGCAGTTCCCCGGGACTAGCGGCCCCGGCGCAGTATTTT. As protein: CASSSPGLAAPAQYF.

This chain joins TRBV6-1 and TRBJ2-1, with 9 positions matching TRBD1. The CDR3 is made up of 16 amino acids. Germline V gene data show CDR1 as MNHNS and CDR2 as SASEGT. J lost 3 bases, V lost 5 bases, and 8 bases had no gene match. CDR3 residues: CASSQPGDRVYNEQFF. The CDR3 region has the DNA TGTGCCAGCAGTCAACCTGGGGACAGGGTCTACAATGAGCAGTTCTTC.

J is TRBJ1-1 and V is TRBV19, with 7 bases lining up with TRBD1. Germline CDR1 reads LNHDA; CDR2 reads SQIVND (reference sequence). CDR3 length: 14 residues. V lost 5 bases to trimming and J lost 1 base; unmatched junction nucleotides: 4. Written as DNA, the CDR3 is TGTGCCAGTAGTGTGACAGGGAAGAACACTGAAGCTTTCTTT. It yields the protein CASSVTGKNTEAFF.

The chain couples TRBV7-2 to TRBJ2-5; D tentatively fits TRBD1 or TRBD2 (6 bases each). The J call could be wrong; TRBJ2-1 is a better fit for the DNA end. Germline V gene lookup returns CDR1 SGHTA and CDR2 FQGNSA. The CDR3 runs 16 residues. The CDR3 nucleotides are TGTGCCAGCAGCTTAGATTGGGGCACTAAGGGGGGTGAGCAGTTCTTC. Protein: CASSLDWGTKGGEQFF.

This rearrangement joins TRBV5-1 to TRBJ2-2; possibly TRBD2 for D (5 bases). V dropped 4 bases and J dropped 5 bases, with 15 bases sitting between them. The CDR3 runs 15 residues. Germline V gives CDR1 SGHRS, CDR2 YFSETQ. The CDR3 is CASSPRVGGTGELFF. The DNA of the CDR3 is TGCGCCAGCAGCCCCCGGGTAGGCGGGACCGGGGAGCTGTTTTTT.

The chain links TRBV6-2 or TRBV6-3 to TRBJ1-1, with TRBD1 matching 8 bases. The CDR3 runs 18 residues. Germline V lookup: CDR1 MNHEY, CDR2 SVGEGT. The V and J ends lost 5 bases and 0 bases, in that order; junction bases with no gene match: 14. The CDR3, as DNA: TGTGCCAGCAGTCCAAGACGTGGACAGGGTTTCCTGAACACTGAAGCTTTCTTT. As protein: CASSPRRGQGFLNTEAFF.

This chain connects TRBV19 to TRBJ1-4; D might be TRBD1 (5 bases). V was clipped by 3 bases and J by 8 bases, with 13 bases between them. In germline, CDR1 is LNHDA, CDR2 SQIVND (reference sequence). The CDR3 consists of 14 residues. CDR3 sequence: CASSIPLEGEKLFF. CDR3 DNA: TGTGCCAGTAGTATCCCACTAGAGGGGGAAAAACTGTTTTTT.